Listed here is a single T cell receptor (beta chain). Its specificity is unknown. Using immunoSEQ multiplex PCR, the repertoire was profiled, and TCRdb retains in-frame clones only, with some absent. The table records about 31,000 clones, around 80% of them present only once. This record belongs to a study of OX40 agonist ivuxolimab in advanced cancers. Across the study: Ivuxolimab is an agonistic anti-OX40 (CD134) antibody, and patients were treated with it. Study findings and constraints: Partly responding patients at 0.1-3.0 mg/kg showed some of the smallest clonal expansion. Low normalized T-cell clonal expansion was additionally recorded for some nonresponders. In general, CD8+ T cells held more expanded clones than CD4+ did, on average.

Source: CD4+ or CD8+ T cells sorted from blood, taken in a trial of the OX40 agonist ivuxolimab. This TCR was recovered from an adult with an advanced solid tumor such as melanoma, head and neck, liver or kidney cancer.

CDR3 protein: CASSLFGDKKGEQYF. CDR3 in DNA: TGTGCCAGCAGCTTATTTGGGGATAAAAAAGGAGAGCAGTACTTC. The chain is built from TRBV11-2 and TRBJ2-7; D is unresolved. V was cut by 2 bases and J by 7 bases, with 18 bases left in between. CDR1 and CDR2 (germline): SGHAT, FQNNGV. The CDR3 covers 15 residues.